Detailed here is one T cell receptor beta chain. The sample belongs to a study of control samples from healthy donors and cancer patients. The V end was cut by 2 bases, the J end by 2 bases, with 8 bases between. CDR1 is KGHDR and CDR2 is SFDVKD in the germline V gene. The CDR3 is 14 residues long. Repertoires were generated with immunoSEQ multiplex PCR, while TCRdb's copy carries only in-frame clones and drops some. The sample holds over 90,000 clones; roughly 89% are singletons and the top ten take about 19%. The sequenced sample consisted of PBMCs. The rearrangement links TRBV24-1 to TRBJ2-5; D remains ambiguous. The TCR originated in a man between 60 and 75 years old with lung cancer. The CDR3 nucleotides are TGTGCCACCAGTGATTGGAGTTCACAAGAGACCCAGTACTTC. Translation: CATSDWSSQETQYF.